The clone carrying this TCR beta chain showed up just a few times. The antigen is undetermined. It was RNA transcripts that yielded the amplified TCR beta CDR3 regions. First-round RT-PCR of the TCR CDR3 relied on the HTBI primer set. TCRdb fed the multiplex PCR reads into MiXCR, producing one record per CDR3 protein. This table has approximately 590,000 distinct CDR3 sequences, around a sixth appearing once. This entry comes from a study of T cells in Graves' hyperthyroidism and ophthalmopathy. The CDR3 length is 15 residues. V dropped 0 bases and J dropped 3 bases, with 8 bases sitting between them. CDR1 is SGHAT and CDR2 is FQNNGV in the germline V gene. When ophthalmopathy did not progress within 18 months, Graves' hyperthyroidism was considered stable. Study-level findings and limits: Stable hyperthyroidism and ophthalmopathy were separated using 13 V-J signatures. Blood also contained most expanded thyroid clonotypes above 0.001.

The sequenced sample was blood. This chain joins TRBV11-2 and TRBJ1-4; the D is unclear. The TCR sequence derives from a woman between 25 and 40 years old with Graves' hyperthyroidism. The DNA for the CDR3 is TGTGCCAGCAGCTTAGAAAGGGCGTCTAATGAAAAACTGTTTTTT. This gives the protein CASSLERASNEKLFF.